The 28 T cell receptor beta chains listed next were all sequenced from one sample in a study of blood T cells in healthy people across ages. PCR was performed a second time for roughly 7 to 11 cycles using a sample-barcoded 5' primer and a J-beta primer mix. MiXCR was run by TCRdb on the 5' RACE reads, yielding one entry per CDR3 protein. The table records around 990,000 distinct CDR3 sequences, roughly two fifths of them present only once. Sequenced sample: blood. The receptors here all came from a man between 18 and 29 years old in good health.

This chain joins TRBV9 and TRBJ1-2; D is undetermined. The CDR3 loop spans 13 amino acids. Germline CDR1 reads SGDLS; CDR2 reads YYNGEE. The V gene lost 7 bases and the J gene lost 1 base, with 11 bases spanning the gap. CDR3 sequence (DNA): TGTGCCAGCGGGCCCTCAGTTAACTATGGCTACACCTTC. This sequence encodes CASGPSVNYGYTF. Full variable domain (remainder filled in from reference TRBV9 and TRBJ1-2): DSGVTQTPKHLITATGQRVTLRCSPRSGDLSVYWYQQSLDQGLQFLIQYYNGEERAKGNILERFSAQQFPDLHSELNLSSLELGDSALYFCASGPSVNYGYTFGSGTRLTVV.

The sample holds a few counts of this clonotype. V and J are TRBV20-1 and TRBJ1-2, with 9 bases matching TRBD1. The germline V gene encodes CDR1 DFQATT and CDR2 SNEGSKA (reference sequence). V gave up 1 base and J gave up 7 bases; unmatched junction bases: 10. This CDR3 spans 15 amino acids. Here the CDR3 reads CSARVDRGDLSGYTF. CDR3 nucleotide sequence: TGCAGTGCTAGAGTCGACAGGGGGGATTTGAGTGGCTACACCTTC.

This clonotype was picked up a small number of times. This CDR3 reads CASSLNRGGNTEAFF. The CDR3 DNA reads as TGCGCCAGCAGCCTCAATAGGGGGGGGAACACTGAAGCTTTCTTT. The chain joins TRBV4-1 to TRBJ1-1, with D maybe TRBD1 (6 bases). The CDR3 has 15 residues. Looked up from germline, CDR1 is MGHRA and CDR2 is YSYEKL. Trimming pared 4 bases from V and 1 base from J, leaving 13 bases between.

Comments on this clonotype: This may be a read error: a much more frequent sequence differs by one nucleotide. The chain joins TRBV12-3 or TRBV12-4 to TRBJ1-1, with D uncertain. CDR3 size: 14 residues. V was trimmed by 2 bases and J by 4 bases, leaving 11 bases between them. CDR3 sequence: CASSLRHLSTEAFF. CDR3 DNA sequence: TGTGCCAGCAGTTTAAGGCATTTGAGCACTGAAGCTTTCTTT.

The V gene is TRBV6-2 or TRBV6-3, the J gene TRBJ2-1; 10 bases map to TRBD2. This CDR3 has 18 residues. CDR1 is MNHEY and CDR2 is SVGEGT in the germline V gene. V was pared by 4 bases and J by 5 bases, with 14 bases of the junction left unmatched. DNA for the CDR3: TGTGCCAGCAGTTTGCCTCCTCAACTAGCGGGGACTAACAATGAGCAGTTCTTC. Translation gives CASSLPPQLAGTNNEQFF.

The chain couples TRBV6-5 to TRBJ1-6; TRBD1 might be the D (5 bases). The germline V gene encodes CDR1 MNHEY and CDR2 SVGAGI. The CDR3 has 14 amino acids. Trimming stripped 6 bases from V and 6 bases from J, with 12 bases between. The CDR3 DNA is TGTGCCAGCAGGGAGGTCGGGGGTAATTCACCCCTCCACTTT. It codes for CASREVGGNSPLHF.

In its sample, this clonotype was seen a few times. CDR3 in amino acids: CASSVPFVPYNEQFF. CDR3 coding DNA: TGTGCCAGCAGCGTCCCGTTCGTTCCCTACAATGAGCAGTTCTTC. The chain combines TRBV7-9 with TRBJ2-1; D gene unclear. Germline CDR1 and CDR2: SEHNR and FQNEAQ (reference sequence). This CDR3 spans 15 amino acids. Trimming stripped 5 bases from V and 2 bases from J, with 13 bases between.

This clonotype was counted a few times. CDR3 region: CSESRTGAHSTNEKLFF. The CDR3 DNA is TGCAGCGAGAGTAGGACAGGGGCCCATTCAACTAATGAAAAACTGTTTTTT. V is TRBV29-1 and J is TRBJ1-4; 9 bases are a match to TRBD1. This CDR3 contains 17 residues. V lost 7 bases and J lost 0; bases outside the gene matches: 12. Germline lookup yields CDR1 SQVTM and CDR2 ANQGSEA.

The chain links TRBV5-1 to TRBJ2-2; no definite D call. This CDR3 is 15 amino acids long. V was shortened by 4 bases and J by 8 bases, with 18 bases between the two germline ends. Germline loops: CDR1 SGHRS, CDR2 YFSETQ. CDR3 region: CASSPGASGTGELFF. The CDR3 DNA reads TGCGCCAGCAGCCCCGGAGCTTCCGGTACTGGGGAGCTGTTTTTT.

This clonotype was seen only a few times. This chain uses TRBV2 with TRBJ2-7; perhaps TRBD2 as D (5 bases). CDR1 is SNHLY and CDR2 is FYNNEI in the germline V gene. Trimming cost V 5 bases and J 2 bases, with 13 bases left between them. The CDR3 consists of 14 residues. In nucleotides, the CDR3 is TGTGCCAGCAGTCCGGGCCTCGGGGCCTACGAGCAGTACTTC. Residues: CASSPGLGAYEQYF.

The genes are TRBV12-3 or TRBV12-4 and TRBJ2-5; 8 nucleotides line up with TRBD1. TRBJ2-7 matches the DNA end more closely, so the J call is doubtful. The CDR3 sequence is 15 residues long. For the CDR3, the DNA is TGTGCCAGCAGCCGGAGGGGGACAGGCCACTACGAGCAGTACTTC. Translating gives CASSRRGTGHYEQYF.

Comments on this clonotype: The germline gene is not matched at one end of the junction; a read error may be the cause. This chain joins TRBV4-2 and TRBJ2-1, with a possible D match to TRBD2 (5 bases). Germline V lookup: CDR1 LGHNA, CDR2 YNFKEQ. CDR3 length: 16 residues. The CDR3 nucleotides read TGTGCCGGCAGCCAAGAGGAGGAACAGAAAGGAGGTGAGCAGTTCTTC. This sequence encodes CAGSQEEEQKGGEQFF.

This chain uses TRBV20-1 with TRBJ2-2; TRBD1 aligns across 12 bases. Unmatched junction bases numbered 12, after V lost 6 bases and J lost 7 bases. The CDR3 spans 16 residues. CDR1 and CDR2 from the germline V gene are DFQATT and SNEGSKA (reference sequence). In DNA, the CDR3 is TGCAGTGCCCCCGCGGCGGGACAGGGGGCAGACGGGGAGCTGTTTTTT. Its translation: CSAPAAGQGADGELFF.

The chain couples TRBV28 to TRBJ2-1; the D call may be TRBD1 or TRBD2 (5 bases each). The DNA end is more similar to TRBJ2-7, so the J call may be wrong. The germline gives CDR1 MDHEN, CDR2 SYDVKM. The CDR3 runs to 14 residues. The DNA for the CDR3 is TGTGCCAGCAGTTTACCCGGGGCCTACAATGAGCAGTACTTC. Its translation is CASSLPGAYNEQYF.

The J gene is TRBJ2-1, the V gene TRBV6-1; D gene ambiguous. V gave up 2 bases and J gave up 12 bases, with 14 bases separating them. The CDR3 consists of 13 residues. Germline V gene sequence: CDR1 MNHNS, CDR2 SASEGT. CDR3 protein: CASSELSLGWQFF. The CDR3 DNA reads as TGTGCCAGCAGTGAACTTTCATTAGGTTGGCAGTTCTTC.

The rearrangement joins TRBV6-6 to TRBJ2-7; D is perhaps TRBD1 (6 bases). Trimming cost V 5 bases and J 5 bases, with 22 bases left between them. Germline V gene data show CDR1 as MNHNY and CDR2 as SVGAGI (reference sequence). The length of the CDR3 is 16 residues. In nucleotides, the CDR3 is TGTGCCAGCAGTACTCAATCCAGACAGGACCGGAACGAGCAGTACTTC. Encoded protein: CASSTQSRQDRNEQYF.

Concerning this clonotype: This may stem from a read error, because a much larger clone lies one nucleotide away. No conserved phenylalanine or tryptophan is present at the end of the CDR3, so a read error is the likely explanation. J is TRBJ2-4 and V is TRBV4-3, with TRBD2 identical over 7 bases. The length of the CDR3 is 18 residues. The junction had 12 bases not matched to a gene; V was cut back by 1 base and J by 3 bases. Germline lookup yields CDR1 LGHNA and CDR2 YSLEER. The CDR3 protein is CASSQVLIRKRGKNIQYY. DNA for the CDR3: TGCGCCAGCAGCCAAGTTTTGATCAGGAAGCGGGGCAAAAACATTCAGTACTAC.

The rearrangement links TRBV10-3 to TRBJ2-3, with 8 bases fitting TRBD1. The trim removed 0 bases at V and 5 bases at J, leaving 4 bases unmatched. This CDR3 is built from 15 residues. Germline loops: CDR1 ENHRY, CDR2 SYGVKD. CDR3 sequence reads: CAISESGTGGDTQYF. The CDR3 region has the DNA TGTGCCATCAGTGAGTCCGGGACAGGAGGAGATACGCAGTATTTT.

The rearrangement joins TRBV6-6 to TRBJ1-2; TRBD1 is a possible D gene (6 bases). Germline V gene sequence: CDR1 MNHNY, CDR2 SVGAGI (reference sequence). The CDR3 is 14 residues long. The germline V and J ends were trimmed by 6 bases and 2 bases, with 13 bases remaining between them. CDR3 region: CASRRLQGNYGYTF. The CDR3 nucleotides read TGTGCCAGCAGGCGATTACAGGGAAACTATGGCTACACCTTC.

The V call is TRBV7-9, the J call TRBJ2-2, with 8 bases matching TRBD1. The CDR3 loop spans 18 amino acids. Germline loops: CDR1 SEHNR, CDR2 FQNEAQ (reference sequence). With 2 bases clipped from V and 4 bases from J, the junction kept 12 bases outside the gene matches. Here the CDR3 DNA reads TGTGCCAGCAGCTTAATTACCGGACAGGGCGAGGCCACCGGGGAGCTGTTTTTT. Amino acids: CASSLITGQGEATGELFF. The variable domain in full, completed from reference TRBV7-9 and TRBJ2-2, reads DTGVSQNPRHKITKRGQNVTFRCDPISEHNRLYWYRQTLGQGPEFLTYFQNEAQLEKSRLLSDRFSAERPKGSFSTLEIQRTEQGDSAMYLCASSLITGQGEATGELFFGEGSRLTVL.

This clonotype was recorded a few times. The J gene is TRBJ2-7, the V gene TRBV20-1, with D perhaps TRBD2 (6 bases). Germline CDR1 is DFQATT and CDR2 is SNEGSKA (reference sequence). V was clipped by 0 bases and J by 2 bases, with 11 bases between them. The CDR3 loop spans 14 amino acids. The CDR3: CSAREAGTAYEQYF. DNA of the CDR3: TGCAGTGCTAGAGAGGCGGGGACGGCCTACGAGCAGTACTTC.

The rearrangement uses TRBV19 and TRBJ2-3; 8 nucleotides line up with TRBD1. This CDR3 has 17 amino acids. The V gene end was trimmed by 3 bases and the J gene end by 4 bases; junction bases not matched to a gene: 12. Germline V gene data show CDR1 as LNHDA and CDR2 as SQIVND (reference sequence). CDR3 DNA: TGTGCCAGTAGTATTCCGGGACAGGCGATGGGGGCAGATACGCAGTATTTT. Translated, it gives CASSIPGQAMGADTQYF.

This rearrangement joins TRBV12-5 to TRBJ2-3, with D perhaps matching TRBD2 (6 bases). Germline CDR1 is LGHNT and CDR2 is FRNRAP. The CDR3 is made up of 16 amino acids. The ends were cut back, 3 bases at V and 0 bases at J, with 13 bases in the middle. CDR3: CASGLGEATSTDTQYF. CDR3 coding DNA: TGTGCTAGTGGTTTAGGGGAGGCGACTAGCACAGATACGCAGTATTTT.

The rearrangement uses TRBV7-9 and TRBJ1-1, with 7 positions matching TRBD1. The CDR3 loop spans 15 amino acids. J lost 1 base, V lost 5 bases, and 7 bases had no gene match. The germline V gene has CDR1 SEHNR and CDR2 FQNEAQ (reference sequence). The CDR3 sequence: CASSRGTGANTEAFF. DNA for the CDR3: TGTGCCAGCAGCCGAGGAACAGGGGCGAACACTGAAGCTTTCTTT.

V usage is TRBV28 and J usage is TRBJ1-2; weak D call: TRBD1 (6 bases). The CDR3 consists of 15 residues. V gave up 6 bases and J gave up 4 bases, with 18 bases separating them. Germline CDR1 and CDR2: MDHEN and SYDVKM. CDR3 sequence (DNA): TGTGCCAGCAGCCAGGAGTACAGGGCCGTCTATGGCTACACCTTC. Residues: CASSQEYRAVYGYTF.

This clonotype showed up just once. V gene TRBV12-3 or TRBV12-4 combines with J gene TRBJ2-5; D may be TRBD1 (6 bases). This CDR3 region has 13 residues. V gave up 6 bases and J gave up 11 bases, with 19 bases separating them. The chain's CDR3 is CASSRDTATTQYF. The CDR3 DNA is TGTGCCAGCAGCAGGGACACCGCTACGACGCAGTACTTC.

This chain connects TRBV5-6 to TRBJ2-7, with D uncertain. V gave up 0 bases and J gave up 3 bases, with 10 bases separating them. CDR3 size: 14 residues. Germline assignment: CDR1 SGHDT and CDR2 YYEEEE. The CDR3 loop is CASSLVAGFYEQYF. The DNA for the CDR3 is TGTGCCAGCAGCTTGGTGGCAGGATTCTACGAGCAGTACTTC.

The gene calls are TRBV12-3 or TRBV12-4 and TRBJ2-3; possible D gene TRBD1, 6 bases. Trimming removed 5 bases at V and 14 bases at J, with 17 bases between. CDR3 size: 12 residues. CDR3 nucleotides: TGTGCCAGCAGTACCTCGGGACACCCTCGGTATTTT. It yields the protein CASSTSGHPRYF.